The rows below give T cell receptor beta chains drawn from one sample of a study of blood T cells in healthy people across ages. TCRdb itself ran the 5' RACE reads through MiXCR, one entry per CDR3 protein. The top ten hold 15% to 20% of the sample, which has about 1 million distinct CDR3 sequences, 35% to 55% seen once. Sequencing used blood. The origin of the receptors is an older woman in good health. CDR3s include the opening cysteine and the closing phenylalanine or tryptophan. The D gene is left open where the match is weak. Some rows have no size entry. The others give once, few or many, or a class for an expanded clone.

many | TRBJ1-2 | NA | TRBV7-2 | 12 | TGTGCCAGCAGCCGACGACGCGAAGGCTACACCTTC | CASSRRREGYTF
many | TRBJ2-3 | TRBD1 | TRBV7-9 | 15 | TGTGCCAGCAGCTCGACAGGGGGCTTCGAAGATACGCAGTATTTT | CASSSTGGFEDTQYF
few | TRBJ2-1 | NA | TRBV29-1 | 11 | TGCAGCGTTGAAGTCGGGGGTGAGCAGTTCTTC | CSVEVGGEQFF
once | TRBJ2-5 | TRBD2 | TRBV5-1 | 14 | TGCGCCAGCAGCCCGAAGCGGGATTGGAATGAGCAGTACTTC | CASSPKRDWNEQYF
NA | TRBJ1-3 | NA | TRBV12-3/TRBV12-4 | 15 | TGTGCCAGCAGTTTAGGCAGGGTATCTGGAAACACCATATATTTT | CASSLGRVSGNTIYF
many | TRBJ2-5 | NA | TRBV29-1 | 12 | TGCAGCGTTGATGATGGACTGGAGACCCAGTACTTC | CSVDDGLETQYF
few | TRBJ1-4 | NA | TRBV15 | 12 | TGTGCCACCAGCAGACCGGGTGAAAAACTGTTTTTT | CATSRPGEKLFF
NA | TRBJ2-7 | TRBD2 | TRBV18 | 15 | TGTGCCAGCTCACCACCGGCTAGCGGGAGCCGCGAGCAGTACTTC | CASSPPASGSREQYF
NA | TRBJ2-7 | NA | TRBV7-9 | 13 | TGTGCCAGCAGCTTCCAGGCGCGCTACGAGCAGTACTTC | CASSFQARYEQYF
few | TRBJ2-3 | NA | TRBV7-2 | 15 | TGTGCCAGCAGCTTAGCTGGTGTGTATACAGATACGCAGTATTTT | CASSLAGVYTDTQYF
NA | TRBJ2-7 | TRBD1 | TRBV5-6 | 14 | TGTGCCAGTAGCTTGGGGGTGACAGGGGCCGAGCAGTACTTC | CASSLGVTGAEQYF
few | TRBJ2-7 | NA | TRBV29-1 | 10 | TGCAGCGTTGTTTTGGGCGAGCAGTACTTC | CSVVLGEQYF
NA | TRBJ2-5 | NA | TRBV20-1 | 14 | TGCAGTGCCATCAGGGTGGCAGGGGAGGAGACCCAGTACTTC | CSAIRVAGEETQYF
NA | TRBJ1-2 | NA | TRBV10-3 | 15 | TGTGCCATCAGTGAGCCACGGGGAACGGGCTCTGGCTACACCTTC | CAISEPRGTGSGYTF
NA | TRBJ2-2 | NA | TRBV29-1 | 14 | TGCAGCGTTGGCCCGGGAGCCGGTCACGGGGAGCTGTTTTTT | CSVGPGAGHGELFF
NA | TRBJ2-7 | NA | TRBV21-1 | 14 | TGTGCCAGGAGGGTAGACAGGGGCCCCTACGAGCAGTACTTC | CARRVDRGPYEQYF
once | TRBJ1-1 | NA | TRBV7-9 | 17 | TGTGCCAGCAGCTTAGGGACAGCTGGGTCCATGAACACTGAAGCTTTCTTT | CASSLGTAGSMNTEAFF
NA | TRBJ2-7 | TRBD1 | TRBV27 | 15 | TGCGCCAGCAGTCCCGGGACAGGCCTACGGTACGAGCAGTACTTC | CASSPGTGLRYEQYF
few | TRBJ1-2 | NA | TRBV28 | 12 | TGTGCCAGCAGTTACACCCCAGGTGGCTACACCTTC | CASSYTPGGYTF
few | TRBJ2-3 | NA | TRBV12-3/TRBV12-4 | 13 | TGTGCCAGCACCACAGTTGGGGAGGATACGCAGTATTTT | CASTTVGEDTQYF
NA | TRBJ2-3 | NA | TRBV6-5 | 15 | TGTGCCAGCAGTTACGGTACGGGAGAGGCAGATACGCAGTATTTT | CASSYGTGEADTQYF
NA | TRBJ2-7 | NA | TRBV5-4 | 13 | TGTGCCAGCGGCTTAGACGGACCGGGCGAGCAGTACTTC | CASGLDGPGEQYF
NA | TRBJ2-1 | NA | TRBV7-9 | 17 | TGTGCCAGCAGCCTAAGGTCCCCATGGGACACTTACAATGAGCAGTTCTTC | CASSLRSPWDTYNEQFF
NA | TRBJ2-2 | NA | TRBV6-5 | 14 | TGTGCCAGCAGCACGATGCAGGGCACCGGGGAGCTGTTTTTT | CASSTMQGTGELFF
NA | TRBJ1-2 | NA | TRBV3-1 | 16 | TGTGCCAGCAGCCAAGGACGGGGCCCCAATTATTATGGCTACACCTTC | CASSQGRGPNYYGYTF
NA | TRBJ2-5 | TRBD2 | TRBV18 | 16 | TGTGCCAGCTCATCCAGCCTAGCGGGAATGGGTGATGAGCAGTACTTC | CASSSSLAGMGDEQYF
few | TRBJ1-2 | NA | TRBV14 | 11 | TGTGCCAGCAGCCAAGGACAAGGCTACACCTTC | CASSQGQGYTF
few | TRBJ2-6 | TRBD1 | TRBV27 | 16 | TGTGCCAGCAGTTCCCGACAGGGAACTGGGGCCAACGTCCTGACTTTC | CASSSRQGTGANVLTF
NA | TRBJ2-5 | NA | TRBV5-5 | 14 | TGTGCCAGCAGCTTGGCCCCCACCTACAATGAGCAGTACTTC | CASSLAPTYNEQYF
NA | TRBJ2-5 | NA | TRBV12-3/TRBV12-4 | 15 | TGTGCCAGCAGTTTGGGGACACGCCTGAAAGAGACCCAGTACTTC | CASSLGTRLKETQYF
many | TRBJ2-1 | NA | TRBV7-9 | 15 | TGTGCCAGCAGCTTCTATGGGAAAACGTACAATGAGCAGTTCTTC | CASSFYGKTYNEQFF
NA | TRBJ2-7 | NA | TRBV7-9 | 14 | TGTGCCAGCAGCTGGCAGATAAGCTCCTACGAGCAGTACTTC | CASSWQISSYEQYF
few | TRBJ2-7 | TRBD1 | TRBV12-5 | 14 | TGTGCTAGTGGTTTGGGACAGGGGTCCTACGAGCAGTACTTC | CASGLGQGSYEQYF
NA | TRBJ2-5 | NA | TRBV3-1 | 13 | TGTGCCAGCCAAGGACAAGCCCAAGAGACCCAGTACTTC | CASQGQAQETQYF
NA | TRBJ2-1 | TRBD2 | TRBV20-1 | 15 | TGCAGTGCTAGAGAGCCGGGAGGGCCAGGGGATGAGCAGTTCTTC | CSAREPGGPGDEQFF
NA | TRBJ2-5 | TRBD2 | TRBV7-2 | 16 | TGTGCCAGCAGCCCAGGGACTAGCGGGAGGAAAAAGACCCAGTACTTC | CASSPGTSGRKKTQYF
NA | TRBJ2-7 | TRBD2 | TRBV29-1 | 16 | TGCAGCCCTGTAGCACCGCAGCGGGAGACGGAATACGAGCAGTACTTC | CSPVAPQRETEYEQYF
NA | TRBJ2-1 | TRBD1 | TRBV11-2 | 16 | TGTGCCAGCAGCTTAGATTCACAGGGGCTTGGGGGTGAGCAGTTCTTC | CASSLDSQGLGGEQFF
NA | TRBJ1-2 | TRBD1 | TRBV7-2 | 14 | TGTGCCAGCAGCTTACCCCAGGGGGTCTATGGCTACACCTTC | CASSLPQGVYGYTF
NA | TRBJ2-7 | NA | TRBV5-1 | 14 | TGCGCCAGCAGTATGGCTAGCGACTCCTACGAGCAGTACTTC | CASSMASDSYEQYF
NA | TRBJ2-7 | TRBD1 | TRBV4-2 | 15 | TGTGCCAGCAGCCAAGACTTAACAGGGGCCACCGAGCAGTACTTC | CASSQDLTGATEQYF
NA | TRBJ2-3 | TRBD1 | TRBV24-1 | 15 | TGTGCCACCAGTGATCTCGGACAGGGCACAGATACGCAGTATTTT | CATSDLGQGTDTQYF
NA | TRBJ2-7 | NA | TRBV6-5 | 16 | TGTGCCAGCAGTTACTCTCTACGGGGAGAATCCTACGAGCAGTACTTC | CASSYSLRGESYEQYF
NA | TRBJ2-3 | NA | TRBV7-6 | 13 | TGTGCCAGCAGCTTAGAATGGGCAGATACGCAGTATTTT | CASSLEWADTQYF
many | TRBJ2-7 | NA | TRBV6-5 | 15 | TGTGCCAGCAGTTACATCCAGGGGGGTTCCTACGAGCAGTACTTC | CASSYIQGGSYEQYF
NA | TRBJ2-1 | NA | TRBV20-1 | 11 | TGCAGTGCTGGCAGGAAGGATGAGCAGTTCTTC | CSAGRKDEQFF
NA | TRBJ2-6 | NA | TRBV5-1 | 14 | TGCGCCAGCGACTTCGCCTCTGGGTCCAACGTCCTGACTTTC | CASDFASGSNVLTF
few | TRBJ1-5 | NA | TRBV9 | 15 | TGTGCCAGCAGCGAGGGAGGGAGAGGCAATCAGCCCCAGCATTTT | CASSEGGRGNQPQHF
NA | TRBJ1-2 | NA | TRBV7-8 | 13 | TGTGCCAGCAGCTTACAGGGAATAGCCGGCTACACCTTC | CASSLQGIAGYTF
NA | TRBJ2-5 | TRBD1 | TRBV27 | 13 | TGTGCCAGCAGCAGCCGGGACAGGGGGACCCAGTACTTC | CASSSRDRGTQYF
NA | TRBJ2-1 | TRBD2 | TRBV7-6 | 13 | TGTGCCAGCCAAAGCGGGAGTGGGGATGAGCAGTTCTTC | CASQSGSGDEQFF
NA | TRBJ2-1 | TRBD2 | TRBV20-1 | 13 | TGCAGTGCTAGAGGCGGGAGGGCCGCCGGGCAGTTCTTC | CSARGGRAAGQFF
NA | TRBJ2-1 | NA | TRBV20-1 | 12 | TGCAGTGCTACCCGGGAACACAATGAGCAGTTCTTC | CSATREHNEQFF
NA | TRBJ2-1 | NA | TRBV5-6 | 15 | TGTGCCAGCAGCTCACTAGAGTACGGGCACAATGAGCAGTTCTTC | CASSSLEYGHNEQFF
NA | TRBJ2-3 | NA | TRBV6-6 | 13 | TGTGCCAGCAGTTGGAGGATGATAGATACGCAGTATTTT | CASSWRMIDTQYF